This TCR beta chain was documented in a study of T cell repertoires in ileal Crohn's disease. The data were produced by immunoSEQ multiplex PCR, yet TCRdb's version contains in-frame clones alone and is incomplete. The sample consists of around 14,000 clones, 78% of them appearing once. Germline CDR1 is GTSNPN and CDR2 is SVGIG (reference sequence). The CDR3 totals 14 residues. J was trimmed by 3 bases and V by 0 bases; bases with no gene match: 4. The rearrangement links TRBV30 to TRBJ2-5; 7 bases agree with TRBD2. The clonotype originates from an adult with Crohn's disease. The sequencing input was ileal tissue. CDR3 sequence (DNA): TGTGCCTGGAGTGTCGGAGCGGGGAAAGAGACCCAGTACTTC. This gives the protein CAWSVGAGKETQYF.